Shown below are 16 T cell receptor beta chains from a single sample sequenced in a study of Graves' ophthalmopathy and Graves' hyperthyroidism. Amplified TCR beta CDR3 regions were obtained using RNA transcripts as template. An initial RT-PCR round employing HTBI primers preceded a second-round multiplex PCR. Using its own MiXCR run on the multiplex PCR reads, TCRdb lists one record per CDR3 protein. In the table there are roughly 500,000 distinct CDR3 sequences, roughly an eighth of which are singletons. Sample: blood. All receptors derive from a young woman with Graves' ophthalmopathy.

The V and J genes are TRBV6-2 or TRBV6-3 and TRBJ2-4; the D gene is possibly TRBD2 (6 bases). V lost 6 bases to trimming and J lost 5 bases, with 29 bases between them. The CDR3 is 19 residues long. Looked up from germline, CDR1 is MNHEY and CDR2 is SVGEGT. CDR3 region: CASSPATGVSYSWQNIQYF. In DNA form, the CDR3 reads TGTGCCAGCAGCCCCGCGACGGGAGTATCGTATAGCTGGCAAAACATTCAGTACTTC.

This clonotype was counted many times. The chain recombines TRBV5-1 with TRBJ1-1; weak D call: TRBD1 (6 bases). Germline CDR1 reads SGHRS; CDR2 reads YFSETQ. This CDR3 spans 14 amino acids. The V end lost 0 bases, the J end lost 3 bases, and 9 bases lay between the germline ends. The CDR3 loop is CASSLAGGHTEAFF. CDR3 coding DNA: TGCGCCAGCAGCTTGGCGGGGGGGCACACTGAAGCTTTCTTT. The full variable domain, with the rest looked up from reference TRBV5-1 and TRBJ1-1, is KAGVTQTPRYLIKTRGQQVTLSCSPISGHRSVSWYQQTPGQGLQFLFEYFSETQRNKGNFPGRFSGRQFSNSRSEMNVSTLELGDSALYLCASSLAGGHTEAFFGQGTRLTVV.

Many counts were recorded for this clonotype. The CDR3 region is CAVSLAGDPEQYF. The CDR3 region has the DNA TGTGCCGTCTCACTAGCGGGGGACCCCGAGCAGTACTTC. The V gene is TRBV6-2 or TRBV6-3, the J gene TRBJ2-7; 11 bases align to TRBD2. CDR1 and CDR2 from the germline V gene are MNHEY and SVGEGT. The CDR3 sequence is 13 residues long. V was clipped by 11 bases and J by 6 bases; unmatched bases: 9.

In this sample, this clonotype turned up many times. V usage is TRBV29-1 and J usage is TRBJ2-5; D may correspond to TRBD1 or TRBD2 (5 bases each). V was trimmed by 6 bases and J by 5 bases, leaving 16 bases between them. CDR3 length: 13 amino acids. Germline CDR1 reads SQVTM; CDR2 reads ANQGSEA. The DNA of the CDR3 is TGCAGCGTAGGGGACGGAGGACCGGAGACCCAGTACTTC. Translation: CSVGDGGPETQYF.

This clonotype was picked up many times. This sequence joins TRBV29-1 and TRBJ2-5; D remains ambiguous. CDR3 length: 13 amino acids. V lost 4 bases to trimming and J lost 9 bases, with 18 bases between them. Per germline, CDR1 SQVTM and CDR2 ANQGSEA. CDR3 amino acids: CSVGVSTKISQYF. Written as DNA, the CDR3 is TGCAGCGTTGGTGTCAGTACCAAGATTTCCCAGTACTTC.

There are a few counts of this clonotype. J is TRBJ1-3 and V is TRBV3-1, with a possible D match to TRBD1 (5 bases). The V gene's germline CDR1 is LGHDT and CDR2 YNNKEL (reference sequence). V was clipped by 4 bases and J by 0 bases, with 16 bases between them. This CDR3 is 17 amino acids long. The CDR3 is CASSRRDGQPSGNTIYF. CDR3 DNA: TGTGCCAGCAGCCGACGGGACGGACAACCCTCTGGAAACACCATATATTTT.

The sample holds many counts of this clonotype. The chain couples TRBV12-3 or TRBV12-4 to TRBJ2-2; D possibly corresponds to TRBD2 (6 bases). The CDR3 runs 13 residues. V lost 4 bases, J lost 5 bases, and 8 bases lay in between. The DNA for the CDR3 is TGTGCCAGCAGTTGGGCGGGGACCGGGGAGCTGTTTTTT. This encodes CASSWAGTGELFF.

At least ten counts were recorded for this clonotype. The chain's CDR3 is CASSQDHLGYGYTF. In nucleotides, the CDR3 is TGCGCCAGCAGCCAAGATCATCTGGGCTATGGCTACACCTTC. The chain is built from TRBV4-1 and TRBJ1-2, with D hard to call. The CDR3 spans 14 residues. The germline gives CDR1 MGHRA, CDR2 YSYEKL. Trimming removed 0 bases from V and 4 bases from J, with 9 bases in between.

This clonotype was recorded many times. The chain's CDR3 is CASSQVWARGDTGELFF. The CDR3 coding sequence is TGCGCCAGCAGCCAAGTATGGGCCAGGGGGGACACCGGGGAGCTGTTTTTT. The J gene is TRBJ2-2, the V gene TRBV4-1; possible D gene TRBD1, 7 bases. Trimming took 1 base from V and 3 from J, leaving 15 bases between them. This CDR3 has 17 residues. The V gene's germline CDR1 is MGHRA and CDR2 YSYEKL.

Many counts were recorded for this clonotype. The J gene is TRBJ1-5, the V gene TRBV6-5, with D possibly being TRBD1 (5 bases). The CDR3 loop spans 16 amino acids. Germline CDR1 MNHEY, CDR2 SVGAGI. Deletions cut 2 bases from V and 0 bases from J, with 11 bases between. CDR3 bases: TGTGCCAGCAGTTACCCGGGACTCAATAGCAATCAGCCCCAGCATTTT. This encodes CASSYPGLNSNQPQHF.

This sequence joins TRBV6-2 or TRBV6-3 and TRBJ2-5, with D unresolved. Trimming cost V 2 bases and J 0 bases, with 10 bases left between them. CDR1 MNHEY and CDR2 SVGEGT come from the germline V gene. The CDR3 is 15 residues long. CDR3 sequence (DNA): TGTGCCAGCAGTTACCCGAGACAAGACCAAGAGACCCAGTACTTC. This encodes CASSYPRQDQETQYF.

This sequence joins TRBV10-3 and TRBJ2-5, with 9 bases identical to TRBD1. Per germline, CDR1 ENHRY and CDR2 SYGVKD. There are 16 residues in the CDR3. Trimming cost V 2 bases and J 10 bases; bases outside gene matches: 14. In nucleotides, the CDR3 is TGTGCCATCAGTGAGGTAAAACAGGGGGCCGAAGAGGGCCAGTACTTC. It is translated as CAISEVKQGAEEGQYF.

This clonotype was counted between two and nine times. The V gene is TRBV20-1, the J gene TRBJ1-1; no reliable D call. The CDR3 covers 14 residues. Trimming took off 0 bases at V and 0 bases at J, with 8 bases between the two ends. CDR1 and CDR2 (germline): DFQATT, SNEGSKA (reference sequence). The CDR3 nucleotides read TGCAGTGCTAGAGATGGCTATATGAACACTGAAGCTTTCTTT. This gives the protein CSARDGYMNTEAFF.

This chain joins TRBV20-1 and TRBJ2-5; 7 positions agree with TRBD1. Germline-derived CDR1 and CDR2 are DFQATT and SNEGSKA (reference sequence). Unmatched junction bases numbered 3, after V lost 3 bases and J lost 5 bases. The CDR3 sequence is 12 residues long. The chain's CDR3 is CSASGRGETQYF. CDR3 nucleotide sequence: TGCAGTGCTAGCGGCAGGGGGGAGACCCAGTACTTC.

At least ten counts were recorded for this clonotype. The V and J genes are TRBV6-1 and TRBJ1-1; 8 bases are a match to TRBD1. Looked up from germline, CDR1 is MNHNS and CDR2 is SASEGT. The CDR3 covers 15 residues. V shed 0 bases, J shed 11 bases, and the junction held 11 bases outside the gene matches. The DNA of the CDR3 is TGTGCCAGCAGTGAAGCGTTGGGGCAGGGGGCCTGGGCTTTCTTT. Translation gives CASSEALGQGAWAFF.

This clonotype was detected ten times or more. The chain employs TRBV20-1 and TRBJ2-5; 7 bases align to TRBD1. The V gene's germline CDR1 is DFQATT and CDR2 SNEGSKA (reference sequence). This CDR3 spans 13 amino acids. The ends lost 3 bases at V and 10 bases at J; junction bases unmatched: 11. The CDR3 region is CSARVRGSFGQYF. The CDR3 DNA reads TGCAGTGCTAGGGTCAGGGGGTCGTTTGGCCAGTACTTC.